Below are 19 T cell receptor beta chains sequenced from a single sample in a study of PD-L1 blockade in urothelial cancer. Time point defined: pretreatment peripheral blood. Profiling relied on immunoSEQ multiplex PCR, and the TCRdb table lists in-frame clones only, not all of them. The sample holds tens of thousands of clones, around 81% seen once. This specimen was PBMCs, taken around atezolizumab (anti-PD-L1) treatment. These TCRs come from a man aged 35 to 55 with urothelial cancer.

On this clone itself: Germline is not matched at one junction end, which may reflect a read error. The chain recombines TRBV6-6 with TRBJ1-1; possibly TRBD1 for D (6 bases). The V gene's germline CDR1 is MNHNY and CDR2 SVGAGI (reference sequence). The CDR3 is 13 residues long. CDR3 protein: CASRGGAGTEAFF. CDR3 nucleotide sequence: TGCGCAAGCCGTGGGGGCGCAGGGACTGAAGCTTTCTTT.

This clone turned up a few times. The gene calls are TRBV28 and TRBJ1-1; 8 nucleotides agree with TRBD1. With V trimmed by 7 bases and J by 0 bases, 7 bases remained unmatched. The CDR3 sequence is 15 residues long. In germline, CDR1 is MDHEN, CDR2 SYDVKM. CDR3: CASTLRGLLNTEAFF. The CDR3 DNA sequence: TGTGCCAGCACCCTCAGGGGGCTTCTGAACACTGAAGCTTTCTTT.

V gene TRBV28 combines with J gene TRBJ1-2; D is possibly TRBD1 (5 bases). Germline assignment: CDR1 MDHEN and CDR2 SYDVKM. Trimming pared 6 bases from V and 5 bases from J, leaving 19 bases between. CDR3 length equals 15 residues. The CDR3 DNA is TGTGCCAGCAGCCCTCCCTCAGGGATGGGTTATGGCTACACCTTC. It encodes CASSPPSGMGYGYTF.

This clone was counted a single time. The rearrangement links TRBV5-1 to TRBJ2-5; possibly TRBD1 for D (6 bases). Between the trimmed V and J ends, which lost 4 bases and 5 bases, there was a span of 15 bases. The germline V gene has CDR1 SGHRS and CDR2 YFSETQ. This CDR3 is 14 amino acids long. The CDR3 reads CASSPATGRETQYF. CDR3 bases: TGCGCCAGCAGCCCCGCTACAGGGCGGGAGACCCAGTACTTC.

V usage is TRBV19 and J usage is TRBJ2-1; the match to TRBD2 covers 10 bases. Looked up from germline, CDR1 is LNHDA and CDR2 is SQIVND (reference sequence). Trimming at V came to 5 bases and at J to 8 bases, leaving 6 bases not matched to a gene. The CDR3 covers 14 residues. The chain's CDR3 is CASSGGLAAHEQFF. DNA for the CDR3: TGTGCCAGTAGTGGCGGACTAGCGGCCCATGAGCAGTTCTTC.

CDR3 residues: CASSLARQDGYTF. In DNA form, the CDR3 reads TGCGCCAGCAGCTTGGCCCGACAAGACGGCTACACCTTC. This chain uses TRBV5-1 with TRBJ1-2; D is ambiguous. Germline values: CDR1 SGHRS, CDR2 YFSETQ. V lost 0 bases, J lost 8 bases, and 11 bases lay in between. This CDR3 is 13 amino acids long.

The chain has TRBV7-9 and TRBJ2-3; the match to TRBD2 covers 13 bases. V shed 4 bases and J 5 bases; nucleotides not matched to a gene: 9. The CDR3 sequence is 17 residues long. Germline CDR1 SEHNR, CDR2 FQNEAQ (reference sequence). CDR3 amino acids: CASSSLDGLAGVDTQYF. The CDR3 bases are TGTGCCAGCAGCTCCCTAGATGGACTAGCGGGAGTAGATACGCAGTATTTT.

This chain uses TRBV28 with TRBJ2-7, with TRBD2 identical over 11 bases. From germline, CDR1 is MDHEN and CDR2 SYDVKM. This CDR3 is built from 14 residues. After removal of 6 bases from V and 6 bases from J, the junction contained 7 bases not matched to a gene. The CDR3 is CASRRSLAGGEQYF. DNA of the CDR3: TGTGCCAGCAGAAGGTCGCTAGCGGGAGGCGAGCAGTACTTC.

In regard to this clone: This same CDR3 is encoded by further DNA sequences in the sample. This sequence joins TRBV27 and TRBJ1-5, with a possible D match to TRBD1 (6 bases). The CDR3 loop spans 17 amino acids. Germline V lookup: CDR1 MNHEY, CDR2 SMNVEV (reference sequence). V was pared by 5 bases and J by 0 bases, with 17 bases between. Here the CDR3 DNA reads TGTGCCAGCAGTCTCAGGGGCACCGCTTATAGCAATCAGCCCCAGCATTTT. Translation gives CASSLRGTAYSNQPQHF.

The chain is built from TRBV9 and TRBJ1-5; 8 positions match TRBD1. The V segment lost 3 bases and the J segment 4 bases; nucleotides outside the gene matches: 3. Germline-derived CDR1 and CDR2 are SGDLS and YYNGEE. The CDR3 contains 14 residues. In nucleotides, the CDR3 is TGTGCCAGCAGCGCCCGACAGGGGAATCAGCCCCAGCATTTT. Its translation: CASSARQGNQPQHF.

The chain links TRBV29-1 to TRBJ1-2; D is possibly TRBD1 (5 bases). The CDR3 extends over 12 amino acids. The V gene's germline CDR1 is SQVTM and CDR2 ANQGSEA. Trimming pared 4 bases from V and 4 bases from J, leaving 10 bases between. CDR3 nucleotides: TGCAGCGTTGCCGGGGGTGGCTATGGCTACACCTTC. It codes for CSVAGGGYGYTF.

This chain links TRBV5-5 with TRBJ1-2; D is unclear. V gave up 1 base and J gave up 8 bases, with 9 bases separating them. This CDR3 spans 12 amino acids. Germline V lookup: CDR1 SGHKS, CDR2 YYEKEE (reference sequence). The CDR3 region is CASSLREGGYTF. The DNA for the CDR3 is TGTGCCAGCAGCTTGCGGGAGGGAGGCTACACCTTC.

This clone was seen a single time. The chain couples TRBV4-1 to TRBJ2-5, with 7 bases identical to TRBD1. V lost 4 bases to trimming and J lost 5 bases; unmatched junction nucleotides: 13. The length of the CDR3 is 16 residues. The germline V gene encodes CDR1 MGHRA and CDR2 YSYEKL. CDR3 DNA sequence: TGCGCCAGCAGCCCGACGGGTGCCAGGGGGTTTGAGACCCAGTACTTC. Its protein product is CASSPTGARGFETQYF.

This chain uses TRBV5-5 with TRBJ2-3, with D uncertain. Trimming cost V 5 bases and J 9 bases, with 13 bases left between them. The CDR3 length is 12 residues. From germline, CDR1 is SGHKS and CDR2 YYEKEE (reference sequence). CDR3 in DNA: TGTGCCAGCAGAGACGCGAGAGGAACGCAGTATTTT. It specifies CASRDARGTQYF.

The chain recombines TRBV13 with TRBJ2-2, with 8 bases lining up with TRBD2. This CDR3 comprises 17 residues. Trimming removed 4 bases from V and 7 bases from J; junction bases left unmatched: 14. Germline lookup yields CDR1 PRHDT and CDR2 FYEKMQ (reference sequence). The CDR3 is CASSSGGLAARNGELFF. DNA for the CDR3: TGTGCCAGCAGCTCGGGAGGGCTAGCGGCCAGGAACGGGGAGCTGTTTTTT.

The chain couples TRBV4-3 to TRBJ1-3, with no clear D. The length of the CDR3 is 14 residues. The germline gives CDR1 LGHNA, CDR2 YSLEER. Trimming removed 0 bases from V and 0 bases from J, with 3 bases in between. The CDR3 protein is CASSQDISGNTIYF. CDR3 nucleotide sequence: TGCGCCAGCAGCCAAGATATCTCTGGAAACACCATATATTTT.

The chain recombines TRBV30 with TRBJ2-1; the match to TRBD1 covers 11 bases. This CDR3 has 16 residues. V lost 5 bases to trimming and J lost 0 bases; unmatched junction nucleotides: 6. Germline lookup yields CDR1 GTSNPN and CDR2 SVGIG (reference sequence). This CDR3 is CAWEGQGVSSYNEQFF. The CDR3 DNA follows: TGTGCCTGGGAGGGACAGGGGGTAAGCTCCTACAATGAGCAGTTCTTC.

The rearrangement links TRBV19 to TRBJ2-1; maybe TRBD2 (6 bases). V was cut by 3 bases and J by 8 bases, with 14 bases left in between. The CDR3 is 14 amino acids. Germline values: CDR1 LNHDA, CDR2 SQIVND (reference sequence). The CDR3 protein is CASSIVGTFDEQFF. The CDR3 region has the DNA TGTGCCAGTAGTATTGTCGGGACTTTCGATGAGCAGTTCTTC.

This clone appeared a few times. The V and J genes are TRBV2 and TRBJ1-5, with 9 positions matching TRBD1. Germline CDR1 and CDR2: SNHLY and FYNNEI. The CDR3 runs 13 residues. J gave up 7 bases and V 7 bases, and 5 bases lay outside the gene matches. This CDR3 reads CASNQDRGQPQHF. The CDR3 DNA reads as TGTGCCAGCAATCAGGACAGGGGACAGCCCCAGCATTTT.